These 13 T cell receptor beta chains share one sample of origin, sequenced in a study of neoadjuvant anti-PD-1 for oral cavity cancer. Only in-frame clones appear in the TCRdb table, and some are missing; sequencing was by immunoSEQ multiplex PCR. Of 55,000 to 80,000 clones in the sample, approximately 82% are singletons; the top ten hold about 3.7%. The sample was PBMCs, taken before nivolumab (anti-PD-1) treatment. The receptor set was obtained from a person aged 40 to 85 with oral cavity squamous cell carcinoma.

This chain links TRBV27 with TRBJ1-3; the D gene is possibly TRBD1 (5 bases). The CDR3 extends over 16 amino acids. V was pared by 8 bases and J by 0 bases, with 17 bases between. Germline V lookup: CDR1 MNHEY, CDR2 SMNVEV (reference sequence). This CDR3 is CASSPRQGVSGNTIYF. In DNA, the CDR3 is TGTGCCAGCTCCCCGAGGCAGGGCGTCTCTGGAAACACCATATATTTT.

The gene calls are TRBV28 and TRBJ2-7, with D maybe TRBD1 (6 bases). The germline V gene has CDR1 MDHEN and CDR2 SYDVKM. The CDR3 sequence is 17 residues long. Trimming shortened V by 3 bases and J by 1 base, and 19 bases separated the two germline ends. The CDR3 nucleotides are TGTGCCAGCAGTTTCCTATTTACGGACAGAAGATCCTACGAGCAGTACTTC. Translating it yields CASSFLFTDRRSYEQYF.

V gene TRBV7-9 combines with J gene TRBJ1-5; perhaps TRBD1 as D (5 bases). V lost 5 bases to trimming and J lost 1 base, with 21 bases between them. The CDR3 contains 18 residues. CDR1 and CDR2 (germline): SEHNR, FQNEAQ (reference sequence). CDR3 coding DNA: TGTGCCAGCAGCCCTGGAGGGGATGTTATTGGAAGCAATCAGCCCCAGCATTTT. Translating it yields CASSPGGDVIGSNQPQHF.

This clone was recorded only once. The chain has TRBV7-7 and TRBJ2-2, with 8 bases identical to TRBD1. The ends lost 5 bases at V and 6 bases at J; junction bases unmatched: 14. The CDR3 spans 17 residues. The germline V gene encodes CDR1 SSHAT and CDR2 FNYEAQ (reference sequence). CDR3 region: CASSPDPGTGSPGELFF. As DNA, the CDR3 is TGTGCCAGCAGCCCAGATCCCGGGACAGGTTCCCCCGGGGAGCTGTTTTTT.

The rearrangement joins TRBV6-1 to TRBJ1-3; possible D gene TRBD1, 6 bases. The germline V gene encodes CDR1 MNHNS and CDR2 SASEGT. With 7 bases removed from V and 0 bases from J, the gap between germline ends came to 10 bases. This CDR3 region has 14 residues. The CDR3 reads CASNPRGSGNTIYF. The CDR3 DNA follows: TGTGCCAGCAATCCCAGGGGCTCTGGAAACACCATATATTTT.

The rearrangement links TRBV30 to TRBJ1-5; D ambiguous. V was trimmed by 0 bases and J by 7 bases, leaving 4 bases between them. The length of the CDR3 is 11 residues. Germline CDR1 GTSNPN, CDR2 SVGIG (reference sequence). This CDR3 reads CAWSVGQPQHF. DNA for the CDR3: TGTGCCTGGAGTGTTGGACAGCCCCAGCATTTT. The whole variable domain, filled in from reference TRBV30 and TRBJ1-5, reads SQTIHQWPATLVQPVGSPLSLECTVEGTSNPNLYWYRQAAGRGLQLLFYSVGIGQISSEVPQNLSASRPQDRQFILSSKKLLLSDSGFYLCAWSVGQPQHFGDGTRLSIL.

This chain uses TRBV30 with TRBJ2-2, with a weak D call TRBD1 (5 bases). The V gene lost 2 bases and the J gene lost 10 bases, with 8 bases spanning the gap. This CDR3 is built from 11 residues. The V gene's germline CDR1 is GTSNPN and CDR2 SVGIG (reference sequence). The CDR3 protein is CAWSRGPELFF. CDR3 nucleotides: TGTGCCTGGAGTAGGGGTCCGGAGCTGTTTTTT.

J is TRBJ1-4 and V is TRBV5-6; D is possibly TRBD1 (5 bases). Germline CDR1 and CDR2: SGHDT and YYEEEE. V lost 4 bases, J lost 0 bases, and 13 bases lay in between. This CDR3 is 16 amino acids long. The CDR3 DNA sequence: TGTGCCAGCAGCACCTACAGGACGGCAACTAATGAAAAACTGTTTTTT. It yields the protein CASSTYRTATNEKLFF.

The CDR3 loop is CASSLARGAYYEQYF. CDR3 sequence (DNA): TGCGCCAGCAGCTTGGCCCGGGGGGCATACTACGAGCAGTACTTC. The rearrangement uses TRBV5-1 and TRBJ2-7; D perhaps matches TRBD2 (7 bases). Trimming shortened V by 0 bases and J by 3 bases, and 13 bases separated the two germline ends. From germline, CDR1 is SGHRS and CDR2 YFSETQ. CDR3 length: 15 residues.

V gene TRBV9 combines with J gene TRBJ2-2; 8 nucleotides align to TRBD2. The CDR3 extends over 15 amino acids. V lost 0 bases, J lost 6 bases, and 4 bases stayed unmatched. Per the germline V gene, CDR1 is SGDLS and CDR2 is YYNGEE. CDR3 residues: CASSVAGGPAGELFF. The CDR3 coding sequence is TGTGCCAGCAGCGTAGCGGGGGGGCCTGCCGGGGAGCTGTTTTTT.

The chain combines TRBV5-1 with TRBJ1-1; D is unclear. Germline loops: CDR1 SGHRS, CDR2 YFSETQ. Trimming left V 4 bases short and J 11 bases short, with 18 bases between. CDR3 length equals 13 residues. The CDR3 here is CASSPDSFGEAFF. CDR3 DNA: TGCGCCAGCAGCCCGGACTCCTTCGGGGAGGCTTTCTTT.

The rearrangement joins TRBV28 to TRBJ2-7; D gene uncertain. Looked up from germline, CDR1 is MDHEN and CDR2 is SYDVKM. The CDR3 runs to 13 residues. V dropped 9 bases and J dropped 0 bases, with 12 bases sitting between them. CDR3 bases: TGTGCCAGTCTTGGACGGCACTCCTACGAGCAGTACTTC. Translated: CASLGRHSYEQYF.

This clone came up a few times. The rearrangement joins TRBV6-1 to TRBJ2-1; 10 bases map to TRBD2. V lost 6 bases, J lost 6 bases, and 8 bases stayed unmatched. There are 15 residues in the CDR3. Germline loops: CDR1 MNHNS, CDR2 SASEGT. CDR3 DNA: TGTGCCAGCAGAGGACTAGCGGAGGGTGGCAATGAGCAGTTCTTC. Its protein is CASRGLAEGGNEQFF.